This T cell receptor beta chain derives from a study of blood T cell repertoires in COVID-19. Study-level information: Sample material is recorded as cDNA or gDNA derived from T cells, B-cell-depleted T cells, or PBMCs.

There are a few counts of this clone. Original processing notes: Amplifying reference gene primers gave estimates of nucleated cell counts. Sequencing was performed with immunoSEQ multiplex PCR; in TCRdb, only in-frame clones are kept and a portion is missing. V, J and clone size derive from that table, while D and trimming were established from the DNA sequence. The table includes 95,000 to 150,000 clones, around 76% detected once. Trimming cost V 2 bases and J 11 bases; bases outside gene matches: 5. Germline CDR1 LNHNV, CDR2 YYDKDF (reference sequence). The CDR3 runs 12 residues. The sequence was obtained from a man aged 65-85 years with acute or convalescent COVID-19. The chain recombines TRBV15 with TRBJ1-1; 7 bases match TRBD1. Source material: peripheral blood. The CDR3 reads CATSRSTGRAFF. CDR3 nucleotide sequence: TGTGCCACCAGCAGATCGACAGGGCGGGCTTTCTTT.